This T cell receptor beta chain comes out of a study of beta chain features in type 1 diabetes. Turning to this clone: Antigen unknown.

Findings and caveats of the study: TCRB CDR3 length was moderately but significantly reduced in all four CD4+ subsets of Type 1 diabetes patients.

Germline loops: CDR1 MDHEN, CDR2 SYDVKM. This CDR3 has 12 amino acids. The V gene lost 5 bases and the J gene lost 8 bases, with 9 bases spanning the gap. The entirety of the isolated RNA underwent reverse transcription, so expressed TCRB transcripts were sequenced. About 3.6 million reads were obtained on average from naive, central memory and regulatory T cell samples. Clones were read by immunoSEQ multiplex PCR, and TCRdb kept only the in-frame ones, dropping some. The table records approximately 50,000 clones, under 45% of them present only once. The sequence derives from a man aged 25 to 45 with type 1 diabetes. The chain recombines TRBV28 with TRBJ1-4, with TRBD1 as a possible D gene (6 bases). The material sequenced was Tregs from blood. For the CDR3, the DNA is TGTGCCAGCAGTGCGGACAGAGAAAAACTGTTTTTT. This codes for CASSADREKLFF.